This entry lists 13 T cell receptor beta chains sequenced from one sample in a study of cytomegalovirus exposure and HLA in healthy donors. The PCR was carried out with 60 Vbeta primers and 13 Jbeta primers. The table came from immunoSEQ multiplex PCR; TCRdb's copy has only in-frame clones and leaves some out. This table has more than 150,000 clones, 80% to 90% appearing once. The material sequenced was PBMCs. The receptors were sampled from a man between 18 and 35 years old in good health and CMV-seropositive.

This clone was recorded once. V gene TRBV5-1 combines with J gene TRBJ2-7, with TRBD1 matching 11 bases. This CDR3 is built from 14 residues. The V gene end was trimmed by 3 bases and the J gene end by 7 bases; junction bases not matched to a gene: 6. Germline CDR1 is SGHRS and CDR2 is YFSETQ. The CDR3 spells CASSSGQGAEEQYF. The CDR3 DNA sequence: TGCGCCAGCAGCTCCGGACAGGGGGCGGAAGAGCAGTACTTC.

The genes are TRBV6-1 and TRBJ1-2; TRBD1 is a possible D gene (5 bases). The V and J ends lost 2 bases and 4 bases respectively, with 5 bases between them. This CDR3 has 12 amino acids. Looked up from germline, CDR1 is MNHNS and CDR2 is SASEGT. The CDR3 DNA is TGTGCCAGCAGTGAAAGGGGCTATGGCTACACCTTC. Protein sequence: CASSERGYGYTF.

The chain is built from TRBV10-1 and TRBJ2-5; 13 nucleotides align to TRBD2. The V and J ends lost 2 bases and 1 base, in that order; junction bases with no gene match: 4. The germline V gene encodes CDR1 WNHNN and CDR2 SYGVQD (reference sequence). This CDR3 is 17 amino acids long. Here the CDR3 reads CASSERLAGGPQETQYF. The DNA of the CDR3 is TGCGCCAGCAGTGAGAGACTAGCGGGGGGCCCCCAAGAGACCCAGTACTTC.

The chain employs TRBV11-2 and TRBJ1-1; 9 positions match TRBD1. The trim removed 5 bases at V and 3 bases at J, leaving 10 bases unmatched. The CDR3 is 16 residues long. Germline V gene sequence: CDR1 SGHAT, CDR2 FQNNGV. CDR3 loop: CASSLTTGGFDTEAFF. The CDR3, as DNA: TGTGCCAGCAGCCTGACGACAGGGGGTTTTGACACTGAAGCTTTCTTT.

This clone has just one count. The chain combines TRBV7-9 with TRBJ2-7, with 13 bases lining up with TRBD2. Losses at the gene ends were 1 base for V and 2 bases for J; bases not matched to a gene: 8. The CDR3 extends over 18 amino acids. In germline, CDR1 is SEHNR, CDR2 FQNEAQ (reference sequence). In DNA, the CDR3 is TGTGCCAGCAGCTTAGTGGGACTAGCGGGGTTCGGAACCTACGAGCAGTACTTC. This sequence encodes CASSLVGLAGFGTYEQYF.

This chain connects TRBV5-4 to TRBJ2-7; D ambiguous. Looked up from germline, CDR1 is SGHNT and CDR2 is YYREEE (reference sequence). CDR3 length: 13 amino acids. Deletions cut 1 base from V and 3 bases from J, with 8 bases between. CDR3 in DNA: TGTGCCAGCAGCTTGAGTACCAGCTACGAGCAGTACTTC. It specifies CASSLSTSYEQYF.

This rearrangement joins TRBV9 to TRBJ2-4, with 11 bases aligning to TRBD2. The CDR3 consists of 14 residues. V lost 3 bases to trimming and J lost 7 bases; unmatched junction nucleotides: 3. Germline V gene sequence: CDR1 SGDLS, CDR2 YYNGEE. The CDR3 nucleotides read TGTGCCAGCAGCGGTAGCGGGGGGGCGAACATTCAGTACTTC. The encoded protein is CASSGSGGANIQYF.

The V and J genes are TRBV13 and TRBJ1-2; 8 positions match TRBD1. Germline lookup yields CDR1 PRHDT and CDR2 FYEKMQ (reference sequence). Trimming at V came to 1 base and at J to 0 bases, leaving 13 bases not matched to a gene. This CDR3 region has 19 residues. This CDR3 reads CASSLEGYRGKGTNYGYTF. The CDR3 nucleotides read TGTGCCAGCAGCTTAGAGGGGTACAGGGGGAAAGGGACTAACTATGGCTACACCTTC.

The chain joins TRBV9 to TRBJ2-3, with 9 bases matching TRBD2. The trim removed 7 bases at V and 4 bases at J, leaving 10 bases unmatched. The CDR3 covers 15 residues. Germline-derived CDR1 and CDR2 are SGDLS and YYNGEE. This chain's CDR3 is CASARTGTSPDTQYF. The DNA for the CDR3 is TGTGCCAGCGCCCGGACCGGGACTAGCCCAGATACGCAGTATTTT.

V and J are TRBV5-1 and TRBJ2-7; maybe TRBD1 (6 bases). Trimming removed 0 bases from V and 5 bases from J, with 12 bases in between. CDR3 length equals 14 residues. The V gene's germline CDR1 is SGHRS and CDR2 YFSETQ. The CDR3 sequence: CASSLGQGNDEQYF. Here the CDR3 DNA reads TGCGCCAGCAGCTTGGGGCAGGGGAACGACGAGCAGTACTTC.

V gene TRBV4-1 combines with J gene TRBJ2-3; the match to TRBD2 covers 12 bases. This CDR3 has 19 residues. V shed 2 bases, J shed 2 bases, and the junction held 11 bases outside the gene matches. Germline CDR1 and CDR2: MGHRA and YSYEKL. The CDR3 nucleotides are TGCGCCAGCAGCCAATGGCTAGCGGGGGGGTCTCTAATCACAGATACGCAGTATTTT. Translated: CASSQWLAGGSLITDTQYF.

This clone was detected a few times. V is TRBV5-6 and J is TRBJ1-4, with 10 bases fitting TRBD1. Germline assignment: CDR1 SGHDT and CDR2 YYEEEE. V shed 2 bases, J shed 11 bases, and the junction held 6 bases outside the gene matches. This CDR3 region has 14 residues. DNA for the CDR3: TGTGCCAGCAGCTTTTGGACAGGGGGGTATAAACTGTTTTTT. Translated, it gives CASSFWTGGYKLFF. Drawing the rest from reference TRBV5-6 and TRBJ1-4, the complete variable domain is DAGVTQSPTHLIKTRGQQVTLRCSPKSGHDTVSWYQQALGQGPQFIFQYYEEEERQRGNFPDRFSGHQFPNYSSELNVNALLLGDSALYLCASSFWTGGYKLFFGSGTQLSVL.

The genes are TRBV5-8 and TRBJ2-4, with D tentatively TRBD1 (6 bases). The CDR3 is made up of 16 amino acids. Deletions cut 4 bases from V and 7 bases from J, with 21 bases between. Germline CDR1 SGHTS, CDR2 YDEGEE. CDR3 nucleotide sequence: TGTGCCAGCAGCCCGATAAGAAAACAGGGTCGCAACATTCAGTACTTC. This sequence encodes CASSPIRKQGRNIQYF. The variable domain in full, with the rest retrieved from reference TRBV5-8 and TRBJ2-4, is EAGVTQSPTHLIKTRGQQATLRCSPISGHTSVYWYQQALGLGLQFLLWYDEGEERNRGNFPPRFSGRQFPNYSSELNVNALELEDSALYLCASSPIRKQGRNIQYFGAGTRLSVL.